One sample yielded the 5 T cell receptor beta chains listed below, sequenced in a study of shared clonotypes between healthy human individuals. TCRdb's copy holds only in-frame clones and misses some; the assay was immunoSEQ multiplex PCR. This sample carries roughly 1,600,000 clones, about 98.5% of them seen once, and the ten largest clones take about 0.34%. Sequencing was performed on naive CD4+ T cells sorted from blood. Documented subset: CD45RA+ positively selected. The receptors were gathered from a man between 25 and 39 years old in good health.

In this sample, this clone turned up once. The chain uses TRBV5-5 and TRBJ1-5; D perhaps matches TRBD1 (5 bases). V was trimmed by 2 bases and J by 14 bases, leaving 14 bases between them. The germline V gene has CDR1 SGHKS and CDR2 YYEKEE (reference sequence). The CDR3 extends over 12 amino acids. CDR3 amino acids: CASSLGQGAEHF. CDR3 in DNA: TGTGCCAGCAGCTTAGGTCAAGGGGCCGAGCATTTT.

This chain connects TRBV28 to TRBJ2-7; 7 bases match TRBD1. This CDR3 region has 15 residues. CDR1 and CDR2 from the germline V gene are MDHEN and SYDVKM. Trimming removed 2 bases from V and 2 bases from J; junction bases left unmatched: 6. As DNA, the CDR3 is TGTGCCAGCAGTTTACGGATGGGACAGCCCTACGAGCAGTACTTC. Translated, it gives CASSLRMGQPYEQYF. Drawing the rest from reference TRBV28 and TRBJ2-7, the complete variable domain is DVKVTQSSRYLVKRTGEKVFLECVQDMDHENMFWYRQDPGLGLRLIYFSYDVKMKEKGDIPEGYSVSREKKERFSLILESASTNQTSMYLCASSLRMGQPYEQYFGPGTRLTVT.

The gene calls are TRBV7-2 and TRBJ2-1, with D possibly TRBD2 on 6 matching bases. The CDR3 runs to 12 residues. Germline V CDR1 and CDR2: SGHTA, FQGNSA. Trimming left V 0 bases short and J 12 bases short, with 9 bases between. CDR3 coding DNA: TGTGCCAGCAGCTTAGCGGGACTTCCGCAGTTCTTC. It encodes CASSLAGLPQFF. Full variable domain (remainder filled in from reference TRBV7-2 and TRBJ2-1): GAGVSQSPSNKVTEKGKDVELRCDPISGHTALYWYRQSLGQGLEFLIYFQGNSAPDKSGLPSDRFSAERTGGSVSTLTIQRTQQEDSAVYLCASSLAGLPQFFGPGTRLTVL.

The V and J genes are TRBV15 and TRBJ2-7; possible D gene TRBD1, 5 bases. This CDR3 comprises 13 residues. V was trimmed by 0 bases and J by 5 bases, leaving 8 bases between them. The germline V gene encodes CDR1 LNHNV and CDR2 YYDKDF (reference sequence). As DNA, the CDR3 is TGTGCCACCAGCAGAGATTTGGGGCACGAGCAGTACTTC. Its translation is CATSRDLGHEQYF. The whole variable domain, filled in from reference TRBV15 and TRBJ2-7, reads DAMVIQNPRYQVTQFGKPVTLSCSQTLNHNVMYWYQQKSSQAPKLLFHYYDKDFNNEADTPDNFQSRRPNTSFCFLDIRSPGLGDTAMYLCATSRDLGHEQYFGPGTRLTVT.

J is TRBJ1-1 and V is TRBV28, with a tentative D call TRBD1 (6 bases). The germline V gene has CDR1 MDHEN and CDR2 SYDVKM. The germline V and J ends were trimmed by 5 bases and 10 bases, with 17 bases remaining between them. The CDR3 has 13 residues. DNA for the CDR3: TGTGCCAGCAGTCCCCTCGGGGGCGGGGTAGCTTTCTTT. It is translated as CASSPLGGGVAFF. Using reference TRBV28 and TRBJ1-1 for the parts outside the CDR3, the full variable domain is DVKVTQSSRYLVKRTGEKVFLECVQDMDHENMFWYRQDPGLGLRLIYFSYDVKMKEKGDIPEGYSVSREKKERFSLILESASTNQTSMYLCASSPLGGGVAFFGQGTRLTVV.